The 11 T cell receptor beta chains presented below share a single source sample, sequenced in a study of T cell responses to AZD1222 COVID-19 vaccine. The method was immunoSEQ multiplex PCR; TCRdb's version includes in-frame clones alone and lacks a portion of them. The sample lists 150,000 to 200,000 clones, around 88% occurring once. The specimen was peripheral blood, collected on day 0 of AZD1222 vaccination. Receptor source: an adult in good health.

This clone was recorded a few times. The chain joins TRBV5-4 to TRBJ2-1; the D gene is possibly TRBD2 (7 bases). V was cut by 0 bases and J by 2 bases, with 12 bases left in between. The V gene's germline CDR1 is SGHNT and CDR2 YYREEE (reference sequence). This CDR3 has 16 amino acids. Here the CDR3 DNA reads TGTGCCAGCAGCTTGGCCGGGGGGCTCGCCTACAATGAGCAGTTCTTC. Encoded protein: CASSLAGGLAYNEQFF. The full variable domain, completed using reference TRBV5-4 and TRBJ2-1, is ETGVTQSPTHLIKTRGQQVTLRCSSQSGHNTVSWYQQALGQGPQFIFQYYREEENGRGNFPPRFSGLQFPNYSSELNVNALELDDSALYLCASSLAGGLAYNEQFFGPGTRLTVL.

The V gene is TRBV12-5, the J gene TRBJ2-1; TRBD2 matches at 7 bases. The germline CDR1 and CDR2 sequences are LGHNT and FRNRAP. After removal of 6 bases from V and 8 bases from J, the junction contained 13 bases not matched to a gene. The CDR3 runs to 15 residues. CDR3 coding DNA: TGTGCTAGTGGCCCCGCGGGGGTCCAAGGGTATGAGCAGTTCTTC. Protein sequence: CASGPAGVQGYEQFF.

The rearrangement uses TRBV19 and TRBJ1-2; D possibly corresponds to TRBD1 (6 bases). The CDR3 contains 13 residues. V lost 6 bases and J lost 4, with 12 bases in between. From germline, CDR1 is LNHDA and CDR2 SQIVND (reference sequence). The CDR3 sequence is CASRLQGSYGYTF. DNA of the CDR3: TGTGCCAGTAGGCTCCAGGGGAGCTATGGCTACACCTTC.

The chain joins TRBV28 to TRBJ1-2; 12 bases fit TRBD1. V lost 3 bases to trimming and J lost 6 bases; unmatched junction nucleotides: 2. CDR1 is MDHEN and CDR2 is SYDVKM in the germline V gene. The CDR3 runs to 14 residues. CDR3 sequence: CASSLGDRGHGYTF. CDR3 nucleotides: TGTGCCAGCAGTTTGGGGGACAGGGGGCATGGCTACACCTTC.

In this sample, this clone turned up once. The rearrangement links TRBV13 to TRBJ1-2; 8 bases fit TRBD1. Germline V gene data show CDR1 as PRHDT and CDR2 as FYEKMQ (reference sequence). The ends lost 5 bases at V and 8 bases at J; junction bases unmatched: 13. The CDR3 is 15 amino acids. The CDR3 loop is CASSRAEQGDWGYTF. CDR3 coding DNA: TGTGCCAGCAGCCGAGCGGAACAGGGGGATTGGGGCTACACCTTC.

In nucleotides, the CDR3 is TGCAGCGGCGGGACTAGCGGGGGTTTTCGGAATGAGCAGTTCTTC. Protein: CSGGTSGGFRNEQFF. The J gene is TRBJ2-1, the V gene TRBV29-1, with 14 nucleotides matching TRBD2. Looked up from germline, CDR1 is SQVTM and CDR2 is ANQGSEA. CDR3 length equals 15 residues. Unmatched junction bases numbered 9, after V lost 7 bases and J lost 7 bases.

The CDR3 sequence: CASSSRLAVTDTQYF. CDR3 coding DNA: TGTGCCAGCAGCTCAAGGCTAGCGGTCACAGATACGCAGTATTTT. The V call is TRBV7-2, the J call TRBJ2-3; 7 bases agree with TRBD2. The CDR3 totals 15 residues. V dropped 4 bases and J dropped 2; count of bases not matched to a gene: 6. Germline-derived CDR1 and CDR2 are SGHTA and FQGNSA. The full variable domain, rest sourced from reference TRBV7-2 and TRBJ2-3, is GAGVSQSPSNKVTEKGKDVELRCDPISGHTALYWYRQSLGQGLEFLIYFQGNSAPDKSGLPSDRFSAERTGGSVSTLTIQRTQQEDSAVYLCASSSRLAVTDTQYFGPGTRLTVL.

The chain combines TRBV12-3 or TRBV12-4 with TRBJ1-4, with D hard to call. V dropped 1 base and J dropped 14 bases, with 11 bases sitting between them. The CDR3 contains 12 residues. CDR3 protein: CASSLGPGPLFF. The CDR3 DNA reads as TGTGCCAGCAGTTTAGGACCGGGCCCCCTGTTTTTT.

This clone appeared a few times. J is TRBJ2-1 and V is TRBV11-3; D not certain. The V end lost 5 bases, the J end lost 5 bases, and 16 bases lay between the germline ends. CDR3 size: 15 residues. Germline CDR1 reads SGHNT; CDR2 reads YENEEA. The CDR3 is CASSPRVADDNEQFF. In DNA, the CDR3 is TGTGCCAGCAGCCCCCGGGTTGCGGATGACAATGAGCAGTTCTTC.

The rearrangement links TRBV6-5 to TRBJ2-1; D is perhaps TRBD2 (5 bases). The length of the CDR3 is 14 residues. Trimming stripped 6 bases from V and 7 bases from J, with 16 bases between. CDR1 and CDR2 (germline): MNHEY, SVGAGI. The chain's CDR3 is CASSRGFLGNEQFF. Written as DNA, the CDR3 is TGTGCCAGCAGCCGGGGATTCTTAGGGAATGAGCAGTTCTTC.

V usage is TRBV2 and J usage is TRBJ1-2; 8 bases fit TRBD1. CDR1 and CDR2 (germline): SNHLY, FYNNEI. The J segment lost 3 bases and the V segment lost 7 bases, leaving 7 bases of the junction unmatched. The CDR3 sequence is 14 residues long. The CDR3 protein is CASINRGWYYGYTF. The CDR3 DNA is TGTGCCAGCATCAACAGGGGGTGGTACTATGGCTACACCTTC.